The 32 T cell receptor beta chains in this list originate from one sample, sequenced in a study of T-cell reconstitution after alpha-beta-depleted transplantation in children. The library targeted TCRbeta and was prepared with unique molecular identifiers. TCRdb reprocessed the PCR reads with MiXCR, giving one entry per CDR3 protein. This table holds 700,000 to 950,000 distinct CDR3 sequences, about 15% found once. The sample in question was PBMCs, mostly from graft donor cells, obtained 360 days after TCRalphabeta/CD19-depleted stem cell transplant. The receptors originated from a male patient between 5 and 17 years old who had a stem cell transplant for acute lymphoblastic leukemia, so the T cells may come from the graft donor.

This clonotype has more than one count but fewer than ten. The CDR3 protein is CASSYSSGSTSYEQYF. The CDR3 DNA reads as TGTGCCAGCAGTTACTCGAGCGGGAGTACTTCCTACGAGCAGTACTTC. The rearrangement uses TRBV6-5 and TRBJ2-7; 8 positions match TRBD2. J was trimmed by 1 base and V by 0 bases; bases with no gene match: 5. Germline values: CDR1 MNHEY, CDR2 SVGAGI. The CDR3 totals 16 residues.

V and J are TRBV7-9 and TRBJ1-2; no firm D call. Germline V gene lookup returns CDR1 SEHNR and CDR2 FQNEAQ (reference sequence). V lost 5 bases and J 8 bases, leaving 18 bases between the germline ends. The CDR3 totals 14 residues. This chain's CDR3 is CASSPEFPVRGYTF. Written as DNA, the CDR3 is TGTGCCAGCAGCCCAGAATTCCCGGTGCGGGGCTACACCTTC.

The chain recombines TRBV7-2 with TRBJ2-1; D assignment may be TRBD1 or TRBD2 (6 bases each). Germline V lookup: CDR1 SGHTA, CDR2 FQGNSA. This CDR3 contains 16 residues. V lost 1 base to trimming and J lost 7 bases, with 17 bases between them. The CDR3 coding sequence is TGTGCCAGCAGCTTAGGGTCAGGGGAGGTTTATAATGAGCAGTTCTTC. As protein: CASSLGSGEVYNEQFF.

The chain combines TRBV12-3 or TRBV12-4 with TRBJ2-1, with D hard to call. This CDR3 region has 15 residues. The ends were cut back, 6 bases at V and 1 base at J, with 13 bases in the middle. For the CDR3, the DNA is TGTGCCAGCAGCTTACCCCTCGGTTCCTACAATGAGCAGTTCTTC. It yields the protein CASSLPLGSYNEQFF.

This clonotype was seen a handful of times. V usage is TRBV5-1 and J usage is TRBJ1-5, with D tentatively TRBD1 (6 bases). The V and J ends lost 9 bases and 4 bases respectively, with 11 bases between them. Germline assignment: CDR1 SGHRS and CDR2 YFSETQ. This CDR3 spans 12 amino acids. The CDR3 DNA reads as TGCGCCACGCGGGGGCCTAATCAGCCCCAGCATTTT. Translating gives CATRGPNQPQHF.

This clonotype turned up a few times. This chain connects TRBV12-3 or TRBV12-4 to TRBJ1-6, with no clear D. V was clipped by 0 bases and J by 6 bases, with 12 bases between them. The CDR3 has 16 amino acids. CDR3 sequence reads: CASSLAYGTFNSPLHF. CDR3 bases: TGTGCCAGCAGTTTAGCGTACGGAACCTTTAATTCACCCCTCCACTTT.

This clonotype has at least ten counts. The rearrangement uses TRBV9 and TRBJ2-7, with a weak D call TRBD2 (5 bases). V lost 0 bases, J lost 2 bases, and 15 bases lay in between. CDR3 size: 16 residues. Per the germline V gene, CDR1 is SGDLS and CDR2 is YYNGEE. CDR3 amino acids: CASSVGGRSGAYEQYF. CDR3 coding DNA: TGTGCCAGCAGCGTAGGAGGACGGTCCGGGGCCTACGAGCAGTACTTC. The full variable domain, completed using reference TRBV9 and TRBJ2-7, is DSGVTQTPKHLITATGQRVTLRCSPRSGDLSVYWYQQSLDQGLQFLIQYYNGEERAKGNILERFSAQQFPDLHSELNLSSLELGDSALYFCASSVGGRSGAYEQYFGPGTRLTVT.

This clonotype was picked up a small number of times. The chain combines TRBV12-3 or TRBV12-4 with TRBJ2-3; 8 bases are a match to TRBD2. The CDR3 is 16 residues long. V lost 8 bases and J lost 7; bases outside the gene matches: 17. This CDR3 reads CASRPAGLGATYTQYF. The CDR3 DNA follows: TGTGCCAGCCGCCCCGCGGGACTAGGGGCGACCTATACGCAGTATTTT.

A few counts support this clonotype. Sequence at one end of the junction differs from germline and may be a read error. This chain's CDR3 is CEGARGGELFF. DNA of the CDR3: TGCGAGGGGGCCCGCGGCGGGGAGCTGTTTTTT. The genes are TRBV3-1 and TRBJ2-2, with 7 bases identical to TRBD1. CDR3 length: 11 residues. Germline CDR1 and CDR2: LGHDT and YNNKEL (reference sequence).

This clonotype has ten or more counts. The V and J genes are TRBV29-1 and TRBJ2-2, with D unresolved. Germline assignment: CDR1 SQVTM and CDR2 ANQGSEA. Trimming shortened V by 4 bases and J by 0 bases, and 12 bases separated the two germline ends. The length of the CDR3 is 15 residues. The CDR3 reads CSVAKGTANTGELFF. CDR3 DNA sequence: TGCAGCGTTGCGAAGGGAACCGCGAACACCGGGGAGCTGTTTTTT.

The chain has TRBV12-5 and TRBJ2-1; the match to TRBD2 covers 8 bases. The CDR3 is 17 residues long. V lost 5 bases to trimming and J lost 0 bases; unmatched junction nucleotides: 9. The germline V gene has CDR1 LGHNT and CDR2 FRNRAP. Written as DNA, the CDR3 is TGTGCTAGTGGTCCGCAAATAGCGGGAAGCTCCTACAATGAGCAGTTCTTC. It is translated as CASGPQIAGSSYNEQFF.

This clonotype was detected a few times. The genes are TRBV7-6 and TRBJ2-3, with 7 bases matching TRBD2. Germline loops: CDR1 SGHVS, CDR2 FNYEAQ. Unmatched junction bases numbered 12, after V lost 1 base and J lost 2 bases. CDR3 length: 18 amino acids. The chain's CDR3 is CASSLGLAASGPTDTQYF. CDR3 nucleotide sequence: TGTGCCAGCAGCTTAGGCCTCGCGGCTAGCGGCCCCACAGATACGCAGTATTTT.

The CDR3 loop is CASSSLGGDVDTQYF. CDR3 coding DNA: TGCGCCAGCAGCTCCCTGGGGGGAGATGTTGATACGCAGTATTTT. The chain links TRBV5-1 to TRBJ2-3, with D possibly TRBD2 on 6 matching bases. The V gene lost 3 bases and the J gene lost 6 bases, with 17 bases spanning the gap. The CDR3 spans 15 residues. Per germline, CDR1 SGHRS and CDR2 YFSETQ.

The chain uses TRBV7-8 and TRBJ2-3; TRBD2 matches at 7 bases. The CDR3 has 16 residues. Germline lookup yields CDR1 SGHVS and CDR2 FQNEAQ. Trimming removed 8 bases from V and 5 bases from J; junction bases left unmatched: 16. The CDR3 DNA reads TGTGCCAGCGAGAGAGGGGCGGGAGCCTTTCTAGATACGCAGTATTTT. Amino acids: CASERGAGAFLDTQYF. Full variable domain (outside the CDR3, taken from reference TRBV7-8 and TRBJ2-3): GAGVSQSPRYKVAKRGQDVALRCDPISGHVSLFWYQQALGQGPEFLTYFQNEAQLDKSGLPSDRFFAERPEGSVSTLKIQRTQQEDSAVYLCASERGAGAFLDTQYFGPGTRLTVL.

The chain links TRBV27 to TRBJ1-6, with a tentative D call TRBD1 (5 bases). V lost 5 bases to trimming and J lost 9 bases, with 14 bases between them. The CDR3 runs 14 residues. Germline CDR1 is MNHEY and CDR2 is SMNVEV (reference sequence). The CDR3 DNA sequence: TGTGCCAGCAGTCAGAGACAGACGCCTTCACCCCTCCACTTT. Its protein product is CASSQRQTPSPLHF.

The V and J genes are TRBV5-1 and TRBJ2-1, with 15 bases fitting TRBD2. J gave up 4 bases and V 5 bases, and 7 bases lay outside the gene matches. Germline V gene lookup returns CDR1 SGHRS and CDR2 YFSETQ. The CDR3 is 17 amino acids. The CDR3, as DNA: TGCGCCAGCAGGAACGGACTAGCGGGAGGGGGGTACAATGAGCAGTTCTTC. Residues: CASRNGLAGGGYNEQFF.

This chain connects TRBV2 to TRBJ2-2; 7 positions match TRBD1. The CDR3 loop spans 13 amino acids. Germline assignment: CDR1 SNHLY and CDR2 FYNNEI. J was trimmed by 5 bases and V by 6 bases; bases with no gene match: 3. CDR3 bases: TGTGCCAGCAGCGACAGGGCAACCGGGGAGCTGTTTTTT. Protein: CASSDRATGELFF.

In DNA, the CDR3 is TGTGCCAGCAGCATAGGGGGCTTCAATCAGCCCCAGCATTTT. It translates to CASSIGGFNQPQHF. The V gene is TRBV12-3 or TRBV12-4, the J gene TRBJ1-5; 7 bases are a match to TRBD1. CDR3 length: 14 residues. Trimming at V came to 6 bases and at J to 3 bases, leaving 5 bases not matched to a gene.

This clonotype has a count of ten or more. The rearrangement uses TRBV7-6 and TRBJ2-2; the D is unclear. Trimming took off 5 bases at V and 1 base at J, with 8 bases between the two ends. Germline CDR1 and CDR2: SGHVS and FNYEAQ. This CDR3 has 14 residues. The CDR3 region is CASSGQMNTGELFF. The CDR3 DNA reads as TGTGCCAGCAGCGGCCAGATGAACACCGGGGAGCTGTTTTTT.

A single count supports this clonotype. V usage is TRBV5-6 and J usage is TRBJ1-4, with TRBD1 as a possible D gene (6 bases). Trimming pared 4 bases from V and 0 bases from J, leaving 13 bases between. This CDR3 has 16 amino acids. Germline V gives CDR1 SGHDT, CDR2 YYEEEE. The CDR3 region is CASSVGQLSTNEKLFF. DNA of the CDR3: TGTGCCAGCAGCGTCGGACAGCTCTCAACTAATGAAAAACTGTTTTTT.

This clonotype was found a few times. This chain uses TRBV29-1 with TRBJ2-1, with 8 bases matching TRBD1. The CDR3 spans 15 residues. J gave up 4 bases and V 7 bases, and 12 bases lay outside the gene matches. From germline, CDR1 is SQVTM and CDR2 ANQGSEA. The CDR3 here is CSADSAGTGYNEQFF. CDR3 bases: TGCAGCGCTGACTCCGCCGGGACAGGTTACAATGAGCAGTTCTTC.

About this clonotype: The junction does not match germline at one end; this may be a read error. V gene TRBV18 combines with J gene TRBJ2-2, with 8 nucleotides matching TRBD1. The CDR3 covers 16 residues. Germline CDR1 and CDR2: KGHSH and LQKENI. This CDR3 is CASSPQTGANTGELFF. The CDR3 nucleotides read TGTGCCAGCTCACCACAGACAGGGGCGAATACCGGGGAGCTGTTTTTT.

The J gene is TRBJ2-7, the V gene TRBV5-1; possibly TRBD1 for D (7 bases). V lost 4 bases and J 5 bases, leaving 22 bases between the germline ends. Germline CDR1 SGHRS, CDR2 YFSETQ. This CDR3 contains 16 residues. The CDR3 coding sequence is TGCGCCAGCAGCCCAGGGGGGCTAGCCGCTTACAACGAGCAGTACTTC. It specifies CASSPGGLAAYNEQYF.

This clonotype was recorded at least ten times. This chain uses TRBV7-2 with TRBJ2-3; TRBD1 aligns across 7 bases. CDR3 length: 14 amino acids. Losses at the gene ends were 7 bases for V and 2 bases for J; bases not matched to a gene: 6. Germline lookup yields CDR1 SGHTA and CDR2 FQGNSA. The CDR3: CASKKTGNTDTQYF. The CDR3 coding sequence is TGTGCCAGCAAAAAGACAGGGAACACAGATACGCAGTATTTT.

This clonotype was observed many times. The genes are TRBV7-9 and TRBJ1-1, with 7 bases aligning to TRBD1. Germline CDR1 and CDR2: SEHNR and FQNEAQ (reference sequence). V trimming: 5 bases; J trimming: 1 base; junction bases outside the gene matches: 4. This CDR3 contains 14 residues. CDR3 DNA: TGTGCCAGCAGCGGGGACAGCGGGAACACTGAAGCTTTCTTT. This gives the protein CASSGDSGNTEAFF.

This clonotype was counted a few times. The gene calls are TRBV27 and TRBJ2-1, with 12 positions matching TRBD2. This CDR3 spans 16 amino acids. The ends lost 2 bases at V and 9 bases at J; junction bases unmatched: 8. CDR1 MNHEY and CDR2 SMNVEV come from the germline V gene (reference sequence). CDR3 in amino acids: CASSLALLAGGAEQFF. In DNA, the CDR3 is TGTGCCAGCAGTTTAGCTTTACTAGCGGGAGGAGCTGAGCAGTTCTTC.

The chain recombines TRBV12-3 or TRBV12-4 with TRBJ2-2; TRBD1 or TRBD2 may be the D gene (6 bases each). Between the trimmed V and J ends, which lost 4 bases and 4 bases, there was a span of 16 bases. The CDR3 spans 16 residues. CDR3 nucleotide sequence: TGTGCCAGCAGTTACCCCCAGGGGAGGTCCACCGGGGAGCTGTTTTTT. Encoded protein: CASSYPQGRSTGELFF.

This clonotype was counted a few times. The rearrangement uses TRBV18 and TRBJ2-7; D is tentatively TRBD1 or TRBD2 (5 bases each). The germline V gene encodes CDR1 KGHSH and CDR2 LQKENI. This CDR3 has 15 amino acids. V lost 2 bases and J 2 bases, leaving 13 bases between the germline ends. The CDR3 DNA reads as TGTGCCAGCTCACCAGGTCCCGGGACCACCTACGAGCAGTACTTC. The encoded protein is CASSPGPGTTYEQYF. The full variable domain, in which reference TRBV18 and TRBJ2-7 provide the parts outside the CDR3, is NAGVMQNPRHLVRRRGQEARLRCSPMKGHSHVYWYRQLPEEGLKFMVYLQKENIIDESGMPKERFSAEFPKEGPSILRIQQVVRGDSAAYFCASSPGPGTTYEQYFGPGTRLTVT.

The CDR3, as DNA: TGCAGTGGCCGAGCGGGAGTTTTGGAGACCCAGTACTTC. As protein: CSGRAGVLETQYF. The chain joins TRBV20-1 to TRBJ2-5; 8 bases fit TRBD2. Trimming cost V 7 bases and J 5 bases; bases outside gene matches: 9. Per the germline V gene, CDR1 is DFQATT and CDR2 is SNEGSKA (reference sequence). There are 13 residues in the CDR3.

In DNA form, the CDR3 reads TGTGCCAGCAGCTTATCCGGATTCCCCTACGAGCAGTACTTC. Protein product: CASSLSGFPYEQYF. The rearrangement uses TRBV7-6 and TRBJ2-7; no reliable D call. The germline V gene has CDR1 SGHVS and CDR2 FNYEAQ. Trimming shortened V by 2 bases and J by 2 bases, and 10 bases separated the two germline ends. The length of the CDR3 is 14 residues. Full variable domain (rest looked up from reference TRBV7-6 and TRBJ2-7): GAGVSQSPRYKVTKRGQDVALRCDPISGHVSLYWYRQALGQGPEFLTYFNYEAQQDKSGLPNDRFSAERPEGSISTLTIQRTEQRDSAMYRCASSLSGFPYEQYFGPGTRLTVT.

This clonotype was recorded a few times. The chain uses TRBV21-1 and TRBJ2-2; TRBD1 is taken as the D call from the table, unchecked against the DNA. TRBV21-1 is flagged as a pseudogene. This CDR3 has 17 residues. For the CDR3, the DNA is TGTGCCAGCACCCTAGTCGAAAGGACAGGGAACACCGGGGAGCTGTTTTTT. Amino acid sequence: CASTLVERTGNTGELFF.

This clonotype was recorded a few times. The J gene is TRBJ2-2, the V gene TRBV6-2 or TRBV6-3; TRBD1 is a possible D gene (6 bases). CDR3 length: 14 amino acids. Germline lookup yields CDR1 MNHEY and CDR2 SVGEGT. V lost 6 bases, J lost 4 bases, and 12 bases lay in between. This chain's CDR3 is CASSKGGSTGELFF. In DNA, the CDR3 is TGTGCCAGCAGCAAAGGGGGTTCCACCGGGGAGCTGTTTTTT.